The subject of this entry is one TCR beta chain. In germline, CDR1 is SGHTA, CDR2 FQGTGA. This CDR3 region has 15 residues. The J segment lost 2 bases and the V segment lost 0 bases, leaving 1 base of the junction unmatched. Sequencing used immunoSEQ multiplex PCR; TCRdb keeps in-frame clones, though not all of them. The table lists tens of thousands of clones, approximately 90% of them singletons. The record originates from a study of blood T cell repertoires in COVID-19. Study details: T cells, B-cell-depleted T cells, or PBMCs provided the cDNA or gDNA that served as material.

Sequenced input: peripheral blood. J is TRBJ2-1 and V is TRBV7-3; 7 bases align to TRBD1. This clonotype originated in a woman in her 50s with COVID-19, enrolled during active disease. The CDR3 reads CASSLTQGAYNEQFF. CDR3 nucleotides: TGTGCCAGCAGCTTAACCCAGGGGGCCTACAATGAGCAGTTCTTC.